The 32 T cell receptor beta chains below all came from one sample that was sequenced in a study of CD8 T cells in ankylosing spondylitis. Findings and caveats of the study: About 8 highly homologous variants made up a TCR beta motif that seemed to typify ankylosing spondylitis blood.

TCRdb reprocessed the 5' RACE reads with MiXCR, giving one entry per CDR3 protein. The repertoire consists of 700,000 or so distinct CDR3 sequences, with 15% to 20% occurring once and the leading ten covering 15% to 20%. These receptors have no identified antigens. Sequenced sample: blood, either unsorted or a sorted T cell fraction (not recorded which). The receptors derive from a male donor with ankylosing spondylitis.

This chain links TRBV3-1 with TRBJ1-1; 9 bases are a match to TRBD1. This CDR3 is built from 15 residues. V lost 3 bases, J lost 3 bases, and 5 bases stayed unmatched. Germline loops: CDR1 LGHDT, CDR2 YNNKEL (reference sequence). CDR3 amino acids: CASSHSDRGYTEAFF. Here the CDR3 DNA reads TGTGCCAGCAGCCACTCGGACAGGGGATACACTGAAGCTTTCTTT.

The chain has TRBV3-1 and TRBJ1-2, with 7 positions matching TRBD1. V lost 3 bases, J lost 2 bases, and 6 bases stayed unmatched. CDR1 is LGHDT and CDR2 is YNNKEL in the germline V gene (reference sequence). This CDR3 is 15 amino acids long. CDR3 sequence: CASSQRGQGNYGYTF. The CDR3, as DNA: TGTGCCAGCAGCCAGAGGGGGCAAGGAAACTATGGCTACACCTTC.

This clonotype was detected a few times. The chain is built from TRBV6-1 and TRBJ1-6; TRBD1 agrees at 7 bases. Trimming at V came to 4 bases and at J to 7 bases, leaving 13 bases not matched to a gene. Germline assignment: CDR1 MNHNS and CDR2 SASEGT. This CDR3 has 17 residues. The CDR3: CASSVGDSQSVNSPLHF. As DNA, the CDR3 is TGTGCCAGCAGTGTGGGGGACAGCCAAAGCGTGAATTCACCCCTCCACTTT.

This clonotype was detected only a few times. The rearrangement uses TRBV2 and TRBJ2-1; either TRBD1 or TRBD2 may supply D (5 bases each). Between the trimmed V and J ends, which lost 6 bases and 1 base, there was a span of 10 bases. This CDR3 spans 14 amino acids. Germline-derived CDR1 and CDR2 are SNHLY and FYNNEI. The CDR3 loop reads CASRMGRSYNEQFF. The CDR3 DNA reads TGTGCCAGCAGGATGGGACGGTCCTACAATGAGCAGTTCTTC. Supplemented by reference TRBV2 and TRBJ2-1, the full variable domain reads EPEVTQTPSHQVTQMGQEVILRCVPISNHLYFYWYRQILGQKVEFLVSFYNNEISEKSEIFDDQFSVERPDGSNFTLKIRSTKLEDSAMYFCASRMGRSYNEQFFGPGTRLTVL.

The chain combines TRBV29-1 with TRBJ2-7, with D perhaps matching TRBD2 (5 bases). In germline, CDR1 is SQVTM, CDR2 ANQGSEA. V was pared by 0 bases and J by 3 bases, with 15 bases between. The CDR3 has 15 amino acids. DNA of the CDR3: TGCAGCGTTGAAGATCGATTTTTGGGGAGCTACGAGCAGTACTTC. It encodes CSVEDRFLGSYEQYF.

This chain uses TRBV27 with TRBJ1-5; TRBD1 matches 9 bases. This CDR3 is built from 14 residues. Germline V CDR1 and CDR2: MNHEY, SMNVEV (reference sequence). J gave up 2 bases and V 10 bases, and 6 bases lay outside the gene matches. The CDR3 loop reads CATQGQGGNQPQHF. In nucleotides, the CDR3 is TGTGCCACCCAGGGACAGGGCGGCAATCAGCCCCAGCATTTT.

Only a few counts were recorded for this clonotype. This chain connects TRBV3-1 to TRBJ2-1; 9 positions match TRBD1. This CDR3 contains 18 residues. Germline CDR1 is LGHDT and CDR2 is YNNKEL (reference sequence). After removal of 2 bases from V and 6 bases from J, the junction contained 14 bases not matched to a gene. CDR3 protein: CASSQSPGQGWGSNEQFF. CDR3 DNA sequence: TGTGCCAGCAGCCAATCACCGGGACAGGGATGGGGCTCCAATGAGCAGTTCTTC.

This clonotype came up a few times. J is TRBJ2-1 and V is TRBV20-1, with D perhaps TRBD2 (6 bases). The CDR3 has 15 residues. V lost 6 bases and J lost 2, with 17 bases in between. CDR1 DFQATT and CDR2 SNEGSKA come from the germline V gene (reference sequence). The CDR3 loop is CSAVRGSGAYNEQFF. CDR3 in DNA: TGCAGTGCAGTTCGGGGTAGCGGAGCCTACAATGAGCAGTTCTTC.

The rearrangement joins TRBV7-2 to TRBJ1-5; D is uncertain. Trimming pared 2 bases from V and 5 bases from J, leaving 10 bases between. CDR3 length: 14 residues. Germline V lookup: CDR1 SGHTA, CDR2 FQGNSA. CDR3 in DNA: TGTGCCAGCAGCTTACGGAGCATCCATCAGCCCCAGCATTTT. This encodes CASSLRSIHQPQHF.

This clonotype was seen a few times. The chain is built from TRBV20-1 and TRBJ1-1; D remains ambiguous. The CDR3 is made up of 17 amino acids. Germline CDR1 is DFQATT and CDR2 is SNEGSKA (reference sequence). V was trimmed by 0 bases and J by 0 bases, leaving 17 bases between them. CDR3 loop: CSARDPSARGMNTEAFF. For the CDR3, the DNA is TGCAGTGCTAGAGATCCTTCGGCCAGAGGAATGAACACTGAAGCTTTCTTT.

The chain links TRBV12-3 or TRBV12-4 to TRBJ1-3; D is uncertain. CDR3 size: 13 residues. Trimming stripped 8 bases from V and 2 bases from J, with 10 bases between. The CDR3 region has the DNA TGTGCCAGCGCCGGGCGGACTGGAAACACCATATATTTT. It specifies CASAGRTGNTIYF.

This chain joins TRBV9 and TRBJ2-5; D is possibly TRBD1 or TRBD2 (5 bases each). Germline V gives CDR1 SGDLS, CDR2 YYNGEE. The CDR3 totals 15 residues. Trimming shortened V by 3 bases and J by 0 bases, and 12 bases separated the two germline ends. CDR3 sequence reads: CASSGPGTYQETQYF. CDR3 DNA: TGTGCCAGCAGCGGACCCGGGACGTACCAAGAGACCCAGTACTTC.

The chain has TRBV5-6 and TRBJ2-5; perhaps TRBD1 as D (6 bases). Germline CDR1 SGHDT, CDR2 YYEEEE. With 0 bases removed from V and 5 bases from J, the gap between germline ends came to 11 bases. The CDR3 consists of 14 residues. The CDR3 protein is CASSLAGGAETQYF. CDR3 nucleotides: TGTGCCAGCAGCTTGGCTGGGGGCGCCGAGACCCAGTACTTC.

This chain links TRBV20-1 with TRBJ1-1; TRBD1 is a possible D gene (6 bases). The CDR3 is made up of 12 amino acids. V shed 4 bases and J shed 4 bases, with 10 bases lying between them. In germline, CDR1 is DFQATT, CDR2 SNEGSKA (reference sequence). The CDR3 nucleotides are TGCAGTGCTACTCAGGGGAGCACTGAAGCTTTCTTT. Encoded protein: CSATQGSTEAFF.

V usage is TRBV7-2 and J usage is TRBJ2-1; no definite D call. CDR1 SGHTA and CDR2 FQGNSA come from the germline V gene. Between the trimmed V and J ends, which lost 2 bases and 5 bases, there was a span of 7 bases. The CDR3 loop spans 13 amino acids. CDR3 amino acids: CASSLNRNNEQFF. CDR3 DNA: TGTGCCAGCAGCTTAAATAGGAACAATGAGCAGTTCTTC.

This clonotype occurred many times. The V gene is TRBV12-3 or TRBV12-4, the J gene TRBJ2-2; D is uncertain. V lost 5 bases to trimming and J lost 2 bases, with 6 bases between them. There are 13 residues in the CDR3. This CDR3 reads CASSNTNTGELFF. In nucleotides, the CDR3 is TGTGCCAGCAGTAATACTAACACCGGGGAGCTGTTTTTT.

The rearrangement joins TRBV2 to TRBJ1-5; the D gene is possibly TRBD1 (5 bases). This CDR3 has 17 amino acids. V was trimmed by 1 base and J by 1 base, leaving 14 bases between them. CDR1 and CDR2 from the germline V gene are SNHLY and FYNNEI. DNA of the CDR3: TGTGCCAGCAGTGAAGGTGAAGGGCGGACAAGCAATCAGCCCCAGCATTTT. Its protein product is CASSEGEGRTSNQPQHF. Full variable domain (rest looked up from reference TRBV2 and TRBJ1-5): EPEVTQTPSHQVTQMGQEVILRCVPISNHLYFYWYRQILGQKVEFLVSFYNNEISEKSEIFDDQFSVERPDGSNFTLKIRSTKLEDSAMYFCASSEGEGRTSNQPQHFGDGTRLSIL.

The chain is built from TRBV15 and TRBJ2-2; D may match TRBD1 or TRBD2 (5 bases each). CDR1 is LNHNV, CDR2 YYDKDF, per germline (reference sequence). Trimming removed 4 bases at V and 4 bases at J, with 7 bases between. This CDR3 is 13 amino acids long. In nucleotides, the CDR3 is TGTGCCACCAGCACAGGGACCACCGGGGAGCTGTTTTTT. This codes for CATSTGTTGELFF.

This clonotype was picked up a small number of times. J is TRBJ2-5 and V is TRBV7-6; D is possibly TRBD2 (6 bases). Germline assignment: CDR1 SGHVS and CDR2 FNYEAQ. Between the trimmed V and J ends, which lost 5 bases and 8 bases, there was a span of 21 bases. The CDR3 spans 15 residues. The CDR3 region has the DNA TGTGCCAGCAGCCGGGCCTTAGGAGGGGCGGATACCCAGTACTTC. This sequence encodes CASSRALGGADTQYF.

This clonotype was recorded at least ten times. The V gene is TRBV20-1, the J gene TRBJ2-2; TRBD2 aligns across 10 bases. The CDR3 loop spans 14 amino acids. Germline V gene lookup returns CDR1 DFQATT and CDR2 SNEGSKA (reference sequence). J lost 6 bases, V lost 3 bases, and 4 bases had no gene match. CDR3 DNA sequence: TGCAGTGCTAGGTCGCTAGCGGGGGCCGGGGAGCTGTTTTTT. It yields the protein CSARSLAGAGELFF.

This clonotype turned up a few times. This chain's CDR3 is CASSGGTQSYEQYF. The CDR3 DNA reads TGTGCCAGCAGTGGGGGGACACAGAGCTACGAGCAGTACTTC. The chain is built from TRBV25-1 and TRBJ2-7, with a weak D call TRBD1 (6 bases). There are 14 residues in the CDR3. Looked up from germline, CDR1 is MGHDK and CDR2 is SYGVNS. V gave up 4 bases and J gave up 3 bases, with 13 bases separating them.

This sequence joins TRBV5-6 and TRBJ2-7; 10 bases are shared with TRBD1. Germline V gene data show CDR1 as SGHDT and CDR2 as YYEEEE. This CDR3 is 15 amino acids long. J was trimmed by 2 bases and V by 5 bases; bases with no gene match: 7. Here the CDR3 reads CASREAGQGTYEQYF. As DNA, the CDR3 is TGTGCCAGCAGAGAAGCGGGACAGGGGACCTACGAGCAGTACTTC.

This chain links TRBV27 with TRBJ2-3; 7 bases are shared with TRBD1. The germline CDR1 and CDR2 sequences are MNHEY and SMNVEV (reference sequence). The CDR3 loop spans 14 amino acids. V trimming: 11 bases; J trimming: 11 bases; junction bases outside the gene matches: 19. The CDR3 sequence: CAARTGSLLGVQYF. CDR3 coding DNA: TGTGCCGCAAGGACAGGCAGTTTACTGGGGGTGCAGTATTTT.

This clonotype came up a few times. V is TRBV7-3 and J is TRBJ2-1; 7 bases fit TRBD2. J was trimmed by 7 bases and V by 0 bases; bases with no gene match: 6. The CDR3 is 15 amino acids. Per the germline V gene, CDR1 is SGHTA and CDR2 is FQGTGA. CDR3 residues: CASSLTAGEANEQFF. Written as DNA, the CDR3 is TGTGCCAGCAGCTTAACTGCGGGAGAGGCGAATGAGCAGTTCTTC.

The chain links TRBV20-1 to TRBJ2-5; D not resolved. V lost 7 bases, J lost 1 base, and 13 bases lay in between. This CDR3 is 13 amino acids long. Germline loops: CDR1 DFQATT, CDR2 SNEGSKA (reference sequence). The chain's CDR3 is CSVNRNSQETQYF. CDR3 bases: TGCAGTGTAAATAGGAACAGCCAAGAGACCCAGTACTTC.

The chain joins TRBV5-1 to TRBJ1-1, with D possibly TRBD1 on 5 matching bases. This CDR3 is 15 amino acids long. Looked up from germline, CDR1 is SGHRS and CDR2 is YFSETQ. V dropped 1 base and J dropped 1 base, with 11 bases sitting between them. Written as DNA, the CDR3 is TGCGCCAGCAGCTTGTGGGGGGAAACGAACACTGAAGCTTTCTTT. It translates to CASSLWGETNTEAFF.

This sequence joins TRBV6-2 or TRBV6-3 and TRBJ2-1, with 13 bases aligning to TRBD2. V was pared by 5 bases and J by 4 bases, with 5 bases of the junction left unmatched. This CDR3 spans 16 amino acids. In germline, CDR1 is MNHEY, CDR2 SVGEGT. Here the CDR3 DNA reads TGTGCCAGCAGTCAACCGGGACTAGCGGGATACAATGAGCAGTTCTTC. Its translation: CASSQPGLAGYNEQFF.

This chain connects TRBV9 to TRBJ1-4; D unclear. This CDR3 is built from 14 residues. The germline V gene has CDR1 SGDLS and CDR2 YYNGEE. Trimming stripped 4 bases from V and 3 bases from J, with 10 bases between. CDR3 DNA: TGTGCCAGCAGCCCAAACAGCGCTAATGAAAAACTGTTTTTT. As protein: CASSPNSANEKLFF.

V and J are TRBV12-3 or TRBV12-4 and TRBJ1-1, with unresolved D. The ends were cut back, 7 bases at V and 9 bases at J, with 21 bases in the middle. CDR3 length: 14 amino acids. CDR3 in DNA: TGTGCCAGCATCCTTTGGTCCCGGAGGACTAAAGCTTTCTTT. This translates into CASILWSRRTKAFF.

The rearrangement uses TRBV7-9 and TRBJ2-1, with 9 bases identical to TRBD2. CDR1 and CDR2 (germline): SEHNR, FQNEAQ (reference sequence). V dropped 1 base and J dropped 8; count of bases not matched to a gene: 9. The CDR3 runs 16 residues. The CDR3 loop is CASSLVGLAGVDEQFF. The CDR3 bases are TGTGCCAGCAGCTTAGTGGGCTTAGCGGGGGTCGATGAGCAGTTCTTC. Complete variable domain (other parts from reference TRBV7-9 and TRBJ2-1): DTGVSQNPRHKITKRGQNVTFRCDPISEHNRLYWYRQTLGQGPEFLTYFQNEAQLEKSRLLSDRFSAERPKGSFSTLEIQRTEQGDSAMYLCASSLVGLAGVDEQFFGPGTRLTVL.

This clonotype appeared a few times. This rearrangement joins TRBV9 to TRBJ2-2; D gene unclear. CDR3 length equals 18 residues. The germline V gene has CDR1 SGDLS and CDR2 YYNGEE. Trimming cost V 0 bases and J 2 bases, with 17 bases left between them. For the CDR3, the DNA is TGTGCCAGCAGCGTAGGGCATGGGATAGCTGGAAACACCGGGGAGCTGTTTTTT. It is translated as CASSVGHGIAGNTGELFF.

The gene calls are TRBV29-1 and TRBJ1-2; 7 bases map to TRBD1. Germline CDR1 SQVTM, CDR2 ANQGSEA. The length of the CDR3 is 14 residues. V dropped 6 bases and J dropped 7; count of bases not matched to a gene: 14. The CDR3 reads CSVVRQGVSGGYTF. DNA for the CDR3: TGCAGCGTCGTTCGTCAGGGGGTTTCGGGTGGCTACACCTTC.